This entry lists 8 T cell receptor beta chains sequenced from one sample in a study of T cell responses to AZD1222 COVID-19 vaccine. TCRdb keeps only in-frame clones here, not all; method: immunoSEQ multiplex PCR. Counted here are 95,000 to 150,000 clones, more than 85% occurring once; the ten biggest clones make up around 5%. The source material was peripheral blood, sampled 28 days after the second AZD1222 dose. The receptors come from an adult who received the AZD1222 COVID-19 vaccine.

This clone came up a few times. This chain joins TRBV7-2 and TRBJ1-1, with 9 bases identical to TRBD1. Germline-derived CDR1 and CDR2 are SGHTA and FQGNSA. V lost 3 bases, J lost 4 bases, and 6 bases stayed unmatched. The CDR3 consists of 15 residues. The CDR3 loop is CASSLQGQGVTEAFF. The CDR3 DNA is TGTGCCAGCAGCTTGCAGGGACAGGGAGTCACTGAAGCTTTCTTT.

The chain uses TRBV9 and TRBJ2-3; D tentatively reads TRBD1 or TRBD2 (5 bases each). CDR3 length equals 14 residues. V was trimmed by 0 bases and J by 9 bases, leaving 14 bases between them. Germline lookup yields CDR1 SGDLS and CDR2 YYNGEE. The CDR3 loop is CASSVGGAPDTQYF. CDR3 sequence (DNA): TGTGCCAGCAGCGTAGGAGGGGCCCCCGACACGCAGTATTTT. Supplemented by reference TRBV9 and TRBJ2-3, the full variable domain reads DSGVTQTPKHLITATGQRVTLRCSPRSGDLSVYWYQQSLDQGLQFLIQYYNGEERAKGNILERFSAQQFPDLHSELNLSSLELGDSALYFCASSVGGAPDTQYFGPGTRLTVL.

CDR3 residues: CASSWARSNYGYTF. DNA of the CDR3: TGTGCCAGTAGTTGGGCCAGATCTAACTATGGCTACACCTTC. The chain couples TRBV19 to TRBJ1-2; the D is unclear. Germline CDR1 LNHDA, CDR2 SQIVND (reference sequence). Trimming pared 5 bases from V and 0 bases from J, leaving 10 bases between. The CDR3 is 14 residues long.

The V and J genes are TRBV7-3 and TRBJ2-1; D may match TRBD1 or TRBD2 (5 bases each). The CDR3 has 15 amino acids. V was clipped by 5 bases and J by 10 bases, with 21 bases between them. The germline V gene encodes CDR1 SGHTA and CDR2 FQGTGA. CDR3 DNA: TGTGCCAGCAGCGCCTCCGGGGCGGAGACGGGGGAGCAGTTCTTC. Protein sequence: CASSASGAETGEQFF.

This clone was seen only once. The genes are TRBV2 and TRBJ1-1, with 8 nucleotides matching TRBD1. The germline V gene has CDR1 SNHLY and CDR2 FYNNEI. V shed 6 bases, J shed 4 bases, and the junction held 10 bases outside the gene matches. This CDR3 region has 15 residues. The CDR3 sequence is CASRTTGVGVTEAFF. The CDR3 DNA sequence: TGTGCCAGCAGGACGACAGGGGTGGGTGTCACTGAAGCTTTCTTT.

On this clone itself: The junction differs from germline at one of its ends, possibly a read error. The gene calls are TRBV6-1 and TRBJ2-1; 7 bases line up with TRBD1. There are 15 residues in the CDR3. CDR1 and CDR2 (germline): MNHNS, SASEGT. The CDR3 bases are TGTGCCAGCAGAGAAGGGGACAGTTACTACAATGAGCAGTTCTTC. Amino acids: CASREGDSYYNEQFF.

As regards this clone: Sequence at one end of the junction differs from germline and may be a read error. V is TRBV18 and J is TRBJ2-2; 12 bases match TRBD2. Germline-derived CDR1 and CDR2 are KGHSH and LQKENI. This CDR3 region has 21 residues. CDR3 nucleotides: TGTGCCTGCTCACCACTCGCACTAGCGGGAGGACACACCTCGATAGGCGGGGAGCTGTTTTTT. This encodes CACSPLALAGGHTSIGGELFF. The full variable domain, with the rest looked up from reference TRBV18 and TRBJ2-2, is NAGVMQNPRHLVRRRGQEARLRCSPMKGHSHVYWYRQLPEEGLKFMVYLQKENIIDESGMPKERFSAEFPKEGPSILRIQQVVRGDSAAYFCACSPLALAGGHTSIGGELFFGEGSRLTVL.

The chain recombines TRBV7-9 with TRBJ1-1; the D gene is possibly TRBD1 (5 bases). Deletions cut 5 bases from V and 13 bases from J, with 14 bases between. Per the germline V gene, CDR1 is SEHNR and CDR2 is FQNEAQ (reference sequence). The CDR3 is 11 amino acids. CDR3: CASSQGHQVFF. CDR3 DNA: TGTGCCAGCAGCCAAGGACATCAGGTTTTCTTT.